One sample yielded the 17 T cell receptor beta chains listed below, sequenced in a study of cytomegalovirus exposure and HLA in healthy donors. The PCR employed 60 Vbeta primers together with 13 Jbeta primers. Profiled with immunoSEQ multiplex PCR; TCRdb holds only in-frame clones, not every one. The sample has 150,000 to 200,000 clones, roughly 85% seen once. Sequences were obtained from PBMCs. These receptors all come from a man aged 40-50 years in good health and CMV-seropositive.

The J gene is TRBJ2-1, the V gene TRBV28; 7 positions agree with TRBD2. The CDR3 is 13 residues long. Germline V gene lookup returns CDR1 MDHEN and CDR2 SYDVKM. V dropped 8 bases and J dropped 4; count of bases not matched to a gene: 5. This CDR3 reads CASFGGLYNEQFF. The CDR3 DNA follows: TGTGCCAGCTTCGGGGGACTATACAATGAGCAGTTCTTC.

This clone was recorded a few times. The chain employs TRBV5-4 and TRBJ2-7, with D unresolved. This CDR3 is 15 amino acids long. Trimming left V 2 bases short and J 1 base short, with 13 bases between. Germline lookup yields CDR1 SGHNT and CDR2 YYREEE (reference sequence). The DNA of the CDR3 is TGTGCCAGCAGCTTTGGAGTGGTAGTTTCCTACGAGCAGTACTTC. This gives the protein CASSFGVVVSYEQYF.

The chain has TRBV7-3 and TRBJ2-2, with a possible D match to TRBD2 (5 bases). Germline loops: CDR1 SGHTA, CDR2 FQGTGA. V was shortened by 3 bases and J by 1 base, with 6 bases between the two germline ends. This CDR3 region has 14 residues. CDR3 loop: CASSFGLNTGELFF. In DNA, the CDR3 is TGTGCCAGCAGCTTCGGACTGAACACCGGGGAGCTGTTTTTT.

This chain uses TRBV5-4 with TRBJ2-7; D is perhaps TRBD1 (6 bases). Germline CDR1 and CDR2: SGHNT and YYREEE (reference sequence). V was shortened by 2 bases and J by 5 bases, with 14 bases between the two germline ends. The CDR3 is 14 amino acids. CDR3 nucleotide sequence: TGTGCCAGCAGCTTAGGGCAGGGGACCGACGAGCAGTACTTC. Translation gives CASSLGQGTDEQYF.

The chain has TRBV29-1 and TRBJ2-1; 11 bases line up with TRBD2. There are 11 residues in the CDR3. Trimming at V came to 7 bases and at J to 15 bases, leaving 8 bases not matched to a gene. Per the germline V gene, CDR1 is SQVTM and CDR2 is ANQGSEA. This CDR3 reads CSASDGTSGFF. The CDR3 region has the DNA TGCAGCGCATCAGACGGGACTAGCGGGTTCTTC.

The chain's CDR3 is CATSTPLGTIYEQYF. CDR3 sequence (DNA): TGTGCCACCAGCACACCCCTAGGGACTATCTACGAGCAGTACTTC. The rearrangement uses TRBV15 and TRBJ2-7, with 7 bases matching TRBD2. The germline CDR1 and CDR2 sequences are LNHNV and YYDKDF (reference sequence). CDR3 length equals 15 residues. V lost 4 bases to trimming and J lost 3 bases; unmatched junction nucleotides: 9. The full variable domain, completed using reference TRBV15 and TRBJ2-7, is DAMVIQNPRYQVTQFGKPVTLSCSQTLNHNVMYWYQQKSSQAPKLLFHYYDKDFNNEADTPDNFQSRRPNTSFCFLDIRSPGLGDTAMYLCATSTPLGTIYEQYFGPGTRLTVT.

The genes are TRBV7-9 and TRBJ1-2; possible D gene TRBD1, 5 bases. The CDR3 covers 14 residues. Trimming removed 2 bases at V and 4 bases at J, with 11 bases between. Per the germline V gene, CDR1 is SEHNR and CDR2 is FQNEAQ (reference sequence). The CDR3 DNA reads as TGTGCCAGCAGCTTAACCCAAAGGGGCTATGGCTACACCTTC. Amino acids: CASSLTQRGYGYTF.

This chain joins TRBV27 and TRBJ2-1; D possibly corresponds to TRBD2 (6 bases). The CDR3 consists of 15 residues. Germline CDR1 and CDR2: MNHEY and SMNVEV (reference sequence). V lost 6 bases and J lost 0, with 12 bases in between. The CDR3 region has the DNA TGTGCCAGCAGGGGAGCGGGCCCCTCCTACAATGAGCAGTTCTTC. The encoded protein is CASRGAGPSYNEQFF.

The V and J genes are TRBV28 and TRBJ1-2; a possible D gene is TRBD1 (6 bases). The CDR3 is 14 amino acids. V was shortened by 3 bases and J by 3 bases, with 11 bases between the two germline ends. Germline V gene data show CDR1 as MDHEN and CDR2 as SYDVKM. The CDR3 coding sequence is TGTGCCAGCAGTTTTTTTACAGGGTACTATGGCTACACCTTC. The encoded protein is CASSFFTGYYGYTF.

V is TRBV15 and J is TRBJ2-1; 10 bases align to TRBD2. Germline loops: CDR1 LNHNV, CDR2 YYDKDF (reference sequence). CDR3 length equals 14 residues. The J segment lost 5 bases and the V segment lost 4 bases, leaving 2 bases of the junction unmatched. CDR3 nucleotide sequence: TGTGCCACCAGCAAGCGGGAGGGCCACAATGAGCAGTTCTTC. Amino acids: CATSKREGHNEQFF.

This chain's CDR3 is CASSQDFATSGKNNEQFF. The CDR3 nucleotides read TGTGCCAGCAGCCAAGATTTTGCGACTAGCGGGAAGAACAATGAGCAGTTCTTC. The V and J genes are TRBV4-2 and TRBJ2-1; 11 positions match TRBD2. There are 18 residues in the CDR3. Germline V gene sequence: CDR1 LGHNA, CDR2 YNFKEQ. The V gene end was trimmed by 0 bases and the J gene end by 5 bases; junction bases not matched to a gene: 9.

This clone was counted only a few times. The chain couples TRBV7-9 to TRBJ2-3; tentative D call: TRBD2 (6 bases). The CDR3 runs 14 residues. Germline loops: CDR1 SEHNR, CDR2 FQNEAQ (reference sequence). Between the trimmed V and J ends, which lost 4 bases and 3 bases, there was a span of 11 bases. CDR3 in DNA: TGTGCCAGCAGCTCCCTACGGGGGACAGATACGCAGTATTTT. As protein: CASSSLRGTDTQYF.

The J gene is TRBJ2-7, the V gene TRBV28; 8 positions match TRBD1. The V segment lost 3 bases and the J segment 0 bases; nucleotides outside the gene matches: 13. The CDR3 runs to 18 residues. Per the germline V gene, CDR1 is MDHEN and CDR2 is SYDVKM. The CDR3 here is CASSFPVIRDRSSYEQYF. The CDR3 DNA sequence: TGTGCCAGCAGTTTCCCCGTTATCCGGGACAGGAGCTCCTACGAGCAGTACTTC.

This clone came up a few times. V gene TRBV14 combines with J gene TRBJ1-4; 9 positions match TRBD1. This CDR3 has 15 residues. V gave up 3 bases and J gave up 8 bases; unmatched junction bases: 7. Germline assignment: CDR1 SGHDN and CDR2 FVKESK. The CDR3 nucleotides are TGTGCCAGCAGCCAGGGACAGGGCGTTTTGGAAAAACTGTTTTTT. It translates to CASSQGQGVLEKLFF.

J is TRBJ2-1 and V is TRBV18; D is uncertain. This CDR3 has 13 amino acids. Trimming pared 2 bases from V and 10 bases from J, leaving 12 bases between. CDR1 and CDR2 from the germline V gene are KGHSH and LQKENI. The CDR3 region is CASSPVEEAEQFF. CDR3 nucleotide sequence: TGTGCCAGCTCACCAGTCGAAGAGGCCGAGCAGTTCTTC.

The rearrangement uses TRBV5-8 and TRBJ2-3, with 10 bases lining up with TRBD2. Trimming at V came to 7 bases and at J to 7 bases, leaving 6 bases not matched to a gene. Germline V gene sequence: CDR1 SGHTS, CDR2 YDEGEE. The CDR3 has 13 amino acids. CDR3 residues: CASGLADAYTQYF. In DNA, the CDR3 is TGTGCCAGCGGACTAGCGGATGCGTATACGCAGTATTTT. Based on the CDR3 plus reference TRBV5-8 and TRBJ2-3, the full variable domain is EAGVTQSPTHLIKTRGQQATLRCSPISGHTSVYWYQQALGLGLQFLLWYDEGEERNRGNFPPRFSGRQFPNYSSELNVNALELEDSALYLCASGLADAYTQYFGPGTRLTVL.

The rearrangement joins TRBV9 to TRBJ2-1; TRBD2 agrees at 8 bases. This CDR3 has 17 residues. With 0 bases clipped from V and 5 bases from J, the junction kept 10 bases outside the gene matches. CDR1 is SGDLS and CDR2 is YYNGEE in the germline V gene. In nucleotides, the CDR3 is TGTGCCAGCAGCGTAGGAGTCAGCGGGAGACCCCACAATGAGCAGTTCTTC. This sequence encodes CASSVGVSGRPHNEQFF.